The sequence of this T cell receptor beta chain was determined in a study of cytomegalovirus exposure and HLA in healthy donors (dated by TCRdb to about 2017). At the level of the whole study: An earlier analysis of 550 to 700 of the donors reported 250 to 300 Gb of sequence data and 117 million unique TCR beta sequences from some 180 million T cells. HLA typing covered class I and class II loci at four-digit resolution. The aim of the study was to test whether cataloging public T cell receptors could identify signatures of past pathogen exposure. The later analysis used no new phenotypic data to find candidate immune exposures, relying instead on TCR beta sequences and their occurrence across donors. On average, 235,054 unique TCR beta nucleotide sequences were sequenced per donor among more than 350 genotyped donors of the cohort, with roughly 18% of those sequences being non-productive. The genetic ancestry cluster associated with self-reported Caucasian donors included about 81% of the roughly 400 genotyped donors. High-throughput TCR immunosequencing, statistical association of individual TCRs with disease status, and machine learning were combined to predict cytomegalovirus infection status. An earlier analysis of approximately 500 of the donors applied high-throughput TCR beta sequencing to assess whether each TCR beta V gene segment acted as functional or pseudogenic. The T cell repertoires of under 700 subjects were profiled by immunosequencing and related to cytomegalovirus serostatus. In addition to the first cohort of roughly 700 subjects, a separate validation cohort of approximately 120 different subjects was used. An early release that covered roughly 600 HLA-typed donors contained approximately 300 gigabases of sequencing data and 75 million to 100 million unique TCR sequences. A later analysis re-examined previously published TCR beta repertoires from around 670 donors and added high-resolution HLA genotyping to investigate patterns of TCR occurrence. The number of donors typed differed by locus, with about 629-630 for A, B, C, DRB1 and DQB1, roughly 550 for DQA1, some 570 for DPA1, and 450 to 480 for DPB1. Roughly five DR-DQ haplotypes were handled as single units for association and clustering because linkage in the cohort was strong. All discovery cohort repertoires had been generated using a single sequencing platform. Donor age, sex, ethnicity and CMV serostatus were compiled together with the repertoire data. In a later genetic analysis, genome-wide SNP genotypes for about 55% of the roughly 700 donors were used, and that subset was treated as a discovery cohort.

Comments on this clone: This clone's antigen is unknown.

The library was generated by the immunoSEQ multiplex PCR assay. The multiplex PCR relied on a mix of 60 forward primers for TCR Vbeta segments and 13 reverse primers for TCR Jbeta segments. A multiplex PCR assay on genomic DNA amplified the CDR3 region of rearranged TCR beta genes. The amplified TCR beta libraries were sequenced on the Illumina HiSeq System as 87-base-pair reads. The authors' analysis ran thus. In a later analysis, some 80 million unique TCR beta chains were counted across the approximately 640 repertoires, and about 9.9 million of these chains were shared by at least two donors. A nearest-neighbor algorithm error-corrected the raw reads and collapsed the reads into unique sequences, merging closely related sequences to remove PCR and sequencing errors. Alignment of CDR3 sequences to IMGT reference sequences was used to assign V, D and J gene segments. For a sequence to be retained, a match of at least six nucleotides to both a V gene segment and a J gene segment was required. Rearrangements were classified as productive when the CDR3 lacked stop codons and remained in frame with V and J, and all other rearrangements were classified as non-productive. CDR3 was defined according to IMGT convention as the region running from the second conserved V-encoded cysteine to the conserved J-encoded phenylalanine. In an earlier analysis of approximately 500 of the donors, sequences lacking an unambiguous match to a single V gene segment were excluded. In an earlier analysis of 587 of the donors, a V segment was called functional when productive rearrangements were above 56.7%, and segregating when the standard deviation between donors exceeded 5%. A statistical classification framework was built to diagnose cytomegalovirus status from the catalog of TCR beta chain sequences. A later analysis assigned V and J genes by comparing TCR nucleotide sequences with IMGT/GENE-DB human TR gene sequences. Using the TCRdist pipeline, a later analysis assigned CDR3 sequences along with most-parsimonious VDJ recombination scenarios. In a later analysis, each TCR beta chain was defined by its CDR3 amino acid sequence together with its V-gene family, and reads without a unique V-gene family were excluded. In a later analysis, 450 to 600 highly shared, low-generation-probability nucleotide sequences were removed to address suspected cross-contamination and a sequencing artifact. For each public chain, a later analysis derived a clonal expansion index from normalized ranks of inferred template counts within each repertoire. A later analysis computed generation probabilities with a VDJ recombination model fitted to out-of-frame rearrangements, and checked the results against IGoR. A later analysis scored TCR-TCR, TCR-HLA and TCR-CMV co-occurrence with hypergeometric tests, applying a repertoire-size bias correction to TCR pairs. False discovery rates were estimated in a later analysis by permuting HLA or CMV assignments 20 times. In a later analysis, co-occurring TCRs were grouped using DBSCAN, with TCRdist sequence similarity added in when clustering inside HLA-allele-positive subsets. Repertoires with fewer than 30,000 or more than 120,000 public chains, plus five repertoires with anomalous nucleotide sharing, were excluded from co-occurrence clustering. TCRdb mirrors the immuneACCESS table, restricted to in-frame sequences. Some clones are absent from its copies; in checked studies, under half trace to an unresolved V gene, and the reason for the others is unknown. Clone size and the V and J calls come from that table; the DNA yielded D and trimming. The sample table records some 28,000 clones. 0.71% of the sample lies in the top ten.

The CDR3 numbers 15 residues from cysteine through phenylalanine. CDR3 DNA is the only sequence kept; it has 45 bases, read in frame from the first base. After removal of 2 bases from V and 6 bases from J, the junction retains 6 bases not matched to a gene. Sequences ENHRY (CDR1) and SYGVKD (CDR2) are obtained from the germline V gene. The cohort consisted of more than 650 healthy bone marrow donors. All cohort members were sampled while nominally healthy, although unrecorded immune exposures were likely present. The donor tested CMV seronegative and was one of the 352 seronegative cohort members. Every donor gave a peripheral blood sample, and the peripheral blood mononuclear cells from that sample were used for TCR beta sequencing. The Qiagen DNeasy Blood Extraction Kit was used to extract genomic DNA from the blood cell samples. Overall study outcomes, separate from this receptor: Because counts were too low, roughly 16 rarely observed V segments, including chromosome 9 orphons, were left out of the earlier analysis of some 600 of the donors. A further reported finding was that TCR beta sequences accurately predicted the HLA-A and HLA-B alleles for most subjects in the first cohort. At a false discovery rate of 0.05, a later analysis linked some 18,000 TCR beta sequences to specific HLA alleles. For the cohort, immune exposure information was limited to CMV serostatus. The sequencing pipeline was judged likely to have produced a cluster of highly shared sequence variants as a technical artifact. An association between a missense DCLRE1C variant and V-gene and J-gene trimming of TCR beta chains was found in a later genetic analysis and replicated in an independent cohort. Sequencing depth was assumed to be roughly uniform across donors in the presence/absence analyses, though that assumption may not hold. Compared with equally common non-associated chains, HLA-associated TCR beta chains in a later analysis were more clonally expanded and had lower generation probabilities. Correlated functional status among segregating V segments might reflect linkage disequilibrium, but an unknown experimental factor could not be ruled out. Because HLA typing was unavailable for some donors at each locus, only the typed subset was used in association tests. This cohort had only TCR beta chains sequenced, and the lack of alpha or paired-chain data limited which features could be detected. Most TCR sequences were seen in very few donors, while some public TCRs were found in many individuals. Some IMGT-functional V segments, including TRBV6-2 and TRBV6-3, could not be told apart with the 87-base-pair reads, so those segments were excluded. A later analysis found that TCR association rates varied across HLA loci, with DRB1 alleles showing the most associated TCRs and HLA-C alleles the fewest. An earlier analysis of approximately 500 of the donors showed that most TCR beta V segments appeared in productive rearrangements either about 87% or about 30% of the time, which broadly matched IMGT annotations. In the study, roughly 160 TCR beta chains were listed as associated with cytomegalovirus. According to a later genetic analysis, donors in an Asian-associated ancestry cluster had fewer N-insertions in productive TCRs than the roughly 700-donor mean. According to a later analysis, most CMV-associated TCR beta chains appeared to be HLA-restricted, and the HLA associations seemed to be driven largely by CMV exposure. When HLA alleles, especially DR and DQ, strongly co-occurred, TCR associations were difficult to assign to individual alleles. The authors suggested that the approach could potentially be generalized to other disease states and immunological phenotypes. The classifier was reported to diagnose cytomegalovirus status with high specificity and sensitivity in both the original cohort and the validation cohort. In vitro tests confirmed that three of the cytomegalovirus-associated TCR beta chains recognize cytomegalovirus antigens. A later analysis reported that several top co-occurrence clusters appeared linked to parvovirus B19, influenza, CMV and Epstein-Barr virus.

The chain links TRBV10-3 with TRBJ2-7, with TRBD1 matching 11 junction bases. The sequencing sample was made of PBMCs. This receptor was obtained from a man aged 25 to 40 in good health and CMV-seronegative. CDR3 reads: CAISEATGTGGEQYF. The DNA sequence is as follows: TGTGCCATCAGTGAGGCGACTGGGACAGGGGGCGAGCAGTACTTC.